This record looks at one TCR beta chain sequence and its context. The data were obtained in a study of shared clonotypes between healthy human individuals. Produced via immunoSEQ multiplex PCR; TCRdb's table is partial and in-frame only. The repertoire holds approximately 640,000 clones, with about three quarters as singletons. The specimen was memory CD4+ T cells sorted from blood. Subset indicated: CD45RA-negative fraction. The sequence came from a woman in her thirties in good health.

The CDR3 coding sequence is TGTGCCAGCAGTCCGGGAGCCCTCATCCCCTACGAGCAGTACTTC. Translation: CASSPGALIPYEQYF. This sequence joins TRBV7-2 and TRBJ2-7; weak D call: TRBD2 (6 bases). The CDR3 covers 15 residues. Trimming took off 6 bases at V and 2 bases at J, with 17 bases between the two ends. Looked up from germline, CDR1 is SGHTA and CDR2 is FQGNSA. The variable domain in full, completed from reference TRBV7-2 and TRBJ2-7, reads GAGVSQSPSNKVTEKGKDVELRCDPISGHTALYWYRQSLGQGLEFLIYFQGNSAPDKSGLPSDRFSAERTGGSVSTLTIQRTQQEDSAVYLCASSPGALIPYEQYFGPGTRLTVT.